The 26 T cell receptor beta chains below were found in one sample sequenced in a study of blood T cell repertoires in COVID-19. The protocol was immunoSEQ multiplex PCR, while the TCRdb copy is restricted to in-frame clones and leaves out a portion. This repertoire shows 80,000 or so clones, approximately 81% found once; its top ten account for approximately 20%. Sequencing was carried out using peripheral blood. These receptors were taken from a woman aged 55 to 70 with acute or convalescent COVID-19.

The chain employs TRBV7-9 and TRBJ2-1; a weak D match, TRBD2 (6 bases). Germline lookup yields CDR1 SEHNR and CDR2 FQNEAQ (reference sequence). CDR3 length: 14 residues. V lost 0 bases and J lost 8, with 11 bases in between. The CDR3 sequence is CASSLAHWGDEQFF. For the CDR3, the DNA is TGTGCCAGCAGCTTAGCCCACTGGGGGGATGAGCAGTTCTTC.

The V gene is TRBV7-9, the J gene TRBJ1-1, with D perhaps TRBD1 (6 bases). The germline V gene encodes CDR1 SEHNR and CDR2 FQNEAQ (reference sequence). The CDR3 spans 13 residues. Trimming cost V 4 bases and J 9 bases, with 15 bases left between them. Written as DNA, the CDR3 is TGTGCCAGCAGCTCCCGACGGACAGCAAAAGCTTTCTTT. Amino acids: CASSSRRTAKAFF.

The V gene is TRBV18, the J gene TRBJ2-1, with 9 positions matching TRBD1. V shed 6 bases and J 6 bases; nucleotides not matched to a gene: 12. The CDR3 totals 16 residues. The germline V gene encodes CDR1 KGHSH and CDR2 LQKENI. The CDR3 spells CASSLSPQGASNEQFF. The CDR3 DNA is TGTGCCAGCTCTCTCAGCCCACAGGGGGCGAGCAATGAGCAGTTCTTC. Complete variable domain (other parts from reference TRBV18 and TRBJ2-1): NAGVMQNPRHLVRRRGQEARLRCSPMKGHSHVYWYRQLPEEGLKFMVYLQKENIIDESGMPKERFSAEFPKEGPSILRIQQVVRGDSAAYFCASSLSPQGASNEQFFGPGTRLTVL.

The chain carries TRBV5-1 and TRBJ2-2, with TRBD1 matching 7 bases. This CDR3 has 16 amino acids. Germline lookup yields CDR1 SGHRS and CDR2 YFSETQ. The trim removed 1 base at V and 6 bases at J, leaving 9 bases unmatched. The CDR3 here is CASSLPRDSISGELFF. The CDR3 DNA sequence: TGCGCCAGCAGCTTGCCCCGGGACAGTATCTCCGGGGAGCTGTTTTTT.

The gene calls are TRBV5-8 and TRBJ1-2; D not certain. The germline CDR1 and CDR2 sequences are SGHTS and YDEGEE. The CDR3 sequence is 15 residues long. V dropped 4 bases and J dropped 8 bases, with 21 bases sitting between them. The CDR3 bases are TGTGCCAGCAGCACTTATCGGGTCTTAGTCCCGGGCTACACCTTC. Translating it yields CASSTYRVLVPGYTF.

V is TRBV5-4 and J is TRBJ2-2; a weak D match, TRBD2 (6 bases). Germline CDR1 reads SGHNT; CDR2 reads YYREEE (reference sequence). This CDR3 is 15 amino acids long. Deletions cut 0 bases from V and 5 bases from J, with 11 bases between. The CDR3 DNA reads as TGTGCCAGCAGCTTGGACGCGGGGACGACCGGGGAGCTGTTTTTT. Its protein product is CASSLDAGTTGELFF.

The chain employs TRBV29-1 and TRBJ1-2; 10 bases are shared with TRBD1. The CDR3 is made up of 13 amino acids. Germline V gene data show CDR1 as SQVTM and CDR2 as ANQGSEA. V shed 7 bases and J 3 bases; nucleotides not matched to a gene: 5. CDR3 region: CSGRTGGDYGYTF. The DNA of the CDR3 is TGCAGCGGAAGGACAGGGGGAGACTATGGCTACACCTTC.

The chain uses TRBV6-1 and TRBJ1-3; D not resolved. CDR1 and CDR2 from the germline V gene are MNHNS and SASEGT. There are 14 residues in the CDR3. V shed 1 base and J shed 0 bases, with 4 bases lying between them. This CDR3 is CASSEVLSGNTIYF. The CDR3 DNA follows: TGTGCCAGCAGTGAAGTTCTCTCTGGAAACACCATATATTTT.

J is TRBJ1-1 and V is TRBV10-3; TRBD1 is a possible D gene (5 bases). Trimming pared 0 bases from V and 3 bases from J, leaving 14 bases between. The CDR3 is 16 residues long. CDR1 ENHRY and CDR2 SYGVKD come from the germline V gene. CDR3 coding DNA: TGTGCCATCAGTGAGTCCCGGGGAGGGACTGACACTGAAGCTTTCTTT. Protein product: CAISESRGGTDTEAFF.

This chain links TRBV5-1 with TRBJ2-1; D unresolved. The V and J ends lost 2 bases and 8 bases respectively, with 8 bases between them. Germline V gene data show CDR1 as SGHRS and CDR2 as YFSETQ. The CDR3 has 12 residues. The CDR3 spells CASSLDFHEQFF. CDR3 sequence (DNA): TGCGCCAGCAGCTTAGACTTCCATGAGCAGTTCTTC.

The CDR3 is CAWSLTGAQSYGYTF. The CDR3 DNA reads TGTGCCTGGTCCCTAACAGGGGCCCAGTCCTATGGCTACACCTTC. The chain combines TRBV30 with TRBJ1-2, with 7 nucleotides matching TRBD1. Looked up from germline, CDR1 is GTSNPN and CDR2 is SVGIG (reference sequence). The CDR3 length is 15 residues. V lost 5 bases, J lost 4 bases, and 13 bases stayed unmatched.

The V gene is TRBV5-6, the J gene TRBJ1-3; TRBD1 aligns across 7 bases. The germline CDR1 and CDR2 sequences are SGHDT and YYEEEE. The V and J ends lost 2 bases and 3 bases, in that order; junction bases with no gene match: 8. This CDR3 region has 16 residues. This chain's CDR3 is CASSLVGTELGNTIYF. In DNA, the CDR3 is TGTGCCAGCAGCTTAGTGGGGACAGAGCTTGGAAACACCATATATTTT.

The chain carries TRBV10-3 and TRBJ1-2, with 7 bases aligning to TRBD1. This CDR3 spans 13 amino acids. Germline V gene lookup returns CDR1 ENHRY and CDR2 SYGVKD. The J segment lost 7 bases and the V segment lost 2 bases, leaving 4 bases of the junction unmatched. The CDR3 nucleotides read TGTGCCATCAGTGAGGGCCAGGGGGGTGGCTACACCTTC. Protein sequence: CAISEGQGGGYTF.

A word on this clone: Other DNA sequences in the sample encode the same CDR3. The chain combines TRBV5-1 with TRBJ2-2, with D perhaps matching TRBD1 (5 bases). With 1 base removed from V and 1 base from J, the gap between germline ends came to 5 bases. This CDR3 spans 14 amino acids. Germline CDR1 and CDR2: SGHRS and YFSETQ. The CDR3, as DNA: TGCGCCAGCAGCTTGCAGGGGAACACCGGGGAGCTGTTTTTT. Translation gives CASSLQGNTGELFF. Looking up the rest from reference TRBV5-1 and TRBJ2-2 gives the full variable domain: KAGVTQTPRYLIKTRGQQVTLSCSPISGHRSVSWYQQTPGQGLQFLFEYFSETQRNKGNFPGRFSGRQFSNSRSEMNVSTLELGDSALYLCASSLQGNTGELFFGEGSRLTVL.

The CDR3 region is CASSLQGLNTEAFF. The CDR3 DNA reads as TGTGCCAGTAGTTTACAGGGGTTGAACACTGAAGCTTTCTTT. The rearrangement uses TRBV19 and TRBJ1-1, with 7 bases fitting TRBD1. This CDR3 has 14 residues. Looked up from germline, CDR1 is LNHDA and CDR2 is SQIVND (reference sequence). V shed 5 bases, J shed 0 bases, and the junction held 3 bases outside the gene matches. Using reference TRBV19 and TRBJ1-1 for the parts outside the CDR3, the full variable domain is DGGITQSPKYLFRKEGQNVTLSCEQNLNHDAMYWYRQDPGQGLRLIYYSQIVNDFQKGDIAEGYSVSREKKESFPLTVTSAQKNPTAFYLCASSLQGLNTEAFFGQGTRLTVV.

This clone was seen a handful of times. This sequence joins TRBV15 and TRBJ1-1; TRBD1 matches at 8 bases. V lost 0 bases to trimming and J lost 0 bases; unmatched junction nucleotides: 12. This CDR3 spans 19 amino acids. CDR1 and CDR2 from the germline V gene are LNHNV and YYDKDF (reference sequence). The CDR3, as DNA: TGTGCCACCAGCAGAGATAAGGGGACAGGTCGTTTCATGAACACTGAAGCTTTCTTT. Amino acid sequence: CATSRDKGTGRFMNTEAFF. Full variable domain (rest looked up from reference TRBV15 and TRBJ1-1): DAMVIQNPRYQVTQFGKPVTLSCSQTLNHNVMYWYQQKSSQAPKLLFHYYDKDFNNEADTPDNFQSRRPNTSFCFLDIRSPGLGDTAMYLCATSRDKGTGRFMNTEAFFGQGTRLTVV.

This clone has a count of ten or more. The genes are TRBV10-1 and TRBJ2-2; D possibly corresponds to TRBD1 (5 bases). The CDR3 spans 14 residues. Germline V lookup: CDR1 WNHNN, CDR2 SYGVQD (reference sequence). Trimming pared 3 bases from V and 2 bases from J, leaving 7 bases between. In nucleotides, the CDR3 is TGCGCCAGCAGTGATGACAGCAACACCGGGGAGCTGTTTTTT. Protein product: CASSDDSNTGELFF.

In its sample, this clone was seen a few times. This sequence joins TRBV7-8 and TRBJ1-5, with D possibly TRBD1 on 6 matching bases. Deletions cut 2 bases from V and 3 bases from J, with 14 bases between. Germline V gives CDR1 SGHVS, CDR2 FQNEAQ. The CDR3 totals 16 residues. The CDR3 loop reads CASSLTGGGFNQPQHF. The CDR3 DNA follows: TGTGCCAGCAGCTTAACGGGAGGGGGGTTCAATCAGCCCCAGCATTTT. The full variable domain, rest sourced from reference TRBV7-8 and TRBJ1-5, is GAGVSQSPRYKVAKRGQDVALRCDPISGHVSLFWYQQALGQGPEFLTYFQNEAQLDKSGLPSDRFFAERPEGSVSTLKIQRTQQEDSAVYLCASSLTGGGFNQPQHFGDGTRLSIL.

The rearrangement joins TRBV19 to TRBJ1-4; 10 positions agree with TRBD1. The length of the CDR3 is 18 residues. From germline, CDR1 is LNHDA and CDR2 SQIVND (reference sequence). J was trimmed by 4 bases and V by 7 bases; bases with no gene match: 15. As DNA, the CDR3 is TGTGCCAGTAACCCGGGACAGGGGACCCCTCCCTTTAATGAAAAACTGTTTTTT. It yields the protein CASNPGQGTPPFNEKLFF.

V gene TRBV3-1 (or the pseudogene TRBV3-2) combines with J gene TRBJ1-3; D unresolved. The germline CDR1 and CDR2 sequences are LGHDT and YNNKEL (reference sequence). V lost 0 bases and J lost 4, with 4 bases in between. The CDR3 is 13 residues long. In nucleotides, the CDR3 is TGTGCCAGCAGCCAAGATATCGGAAACACCATATATTTT. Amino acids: CASSQDIGNTIYF.

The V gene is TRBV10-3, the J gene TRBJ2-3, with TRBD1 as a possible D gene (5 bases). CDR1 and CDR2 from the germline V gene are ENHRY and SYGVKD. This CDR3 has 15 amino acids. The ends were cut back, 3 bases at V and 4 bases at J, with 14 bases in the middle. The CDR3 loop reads CAISDPLRGSDTQYF. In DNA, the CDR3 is TGTGCCATCAGTGACCCGTTAAGGGGCTCAGATACGCAGTATTTT.

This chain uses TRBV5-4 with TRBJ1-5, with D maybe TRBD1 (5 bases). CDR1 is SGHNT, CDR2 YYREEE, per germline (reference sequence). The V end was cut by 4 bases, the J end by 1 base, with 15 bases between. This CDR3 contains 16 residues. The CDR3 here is CASSDFGGGSNQPQHF. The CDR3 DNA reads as TGTGCCAGCAGCGATTTTGGGGGGGGGAGCAATCAGCCCCAGCATTTT.

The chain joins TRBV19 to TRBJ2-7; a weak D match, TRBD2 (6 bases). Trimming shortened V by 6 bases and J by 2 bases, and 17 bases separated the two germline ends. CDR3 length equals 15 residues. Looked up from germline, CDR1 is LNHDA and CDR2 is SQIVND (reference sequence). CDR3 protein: CASSGGARVPYEQYF. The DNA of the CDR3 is TGTGCCAGTAGCGGGGGAGCTCGGGTTCCCTACGAGCAGTACTTC.

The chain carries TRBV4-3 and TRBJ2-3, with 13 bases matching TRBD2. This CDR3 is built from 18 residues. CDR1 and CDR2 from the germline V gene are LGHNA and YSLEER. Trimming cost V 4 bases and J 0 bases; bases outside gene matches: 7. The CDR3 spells CASSPGLAGDSSTDTQYF. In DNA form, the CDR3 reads TGCGCCAGCAGCCCCGGACTAGCGGGGGACTCTAGCACAGATACGCAGTATTTT.

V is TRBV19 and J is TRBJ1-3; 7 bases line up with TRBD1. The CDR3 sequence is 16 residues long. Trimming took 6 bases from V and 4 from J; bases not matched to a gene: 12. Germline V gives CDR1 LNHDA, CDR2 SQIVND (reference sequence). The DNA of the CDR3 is TGTGCCAGTAGAGCGACAGGGTCAACCTCGGGAAACACCATATATTTT. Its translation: CASRATGSTSGNTIYF.

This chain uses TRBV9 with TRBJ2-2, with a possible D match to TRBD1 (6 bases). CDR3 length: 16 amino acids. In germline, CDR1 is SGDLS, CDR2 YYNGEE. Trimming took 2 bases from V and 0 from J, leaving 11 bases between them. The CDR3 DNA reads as TGTGCCAGCAGCGTTTCAGGGGCGGCGAACACCGGGGAGCTGTTTTTT. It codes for CASSVSGAANTGELFF.